Given below is one T cell receptor beta chain in context. Its antigen is as yet unknown. Germline trimming cut 9 bases from V and 5 bases from J; bases unmatched to any gene: 8. Germline CDR1 is MDHEN and CDR2 is SYDVKM. The CDR3 covers 13 residues. The TCR library protocol was used to attach unique molecular identifiers. These identifiers were attached to individual cDNA molecules. Each CDR3 protein gets one entry after TCRdb re-called the 5' RACE reads with MiXCR. The sample gives around 53,000 distinct CDR3 sequences, approximately 7.5% of which show up once; 4.5% to 7% is in the top ten. These data belong to a study of early T cells in non-severe SARS-CoV-2 infection. Study details: Chains from this unsorted whole-blood bulk RNA could not be paired. Study-wide points: Comparison of clonotypes with VDJdb favored anti-spike CD8 responses while missing private and CD4 specificities.

The chain combines TRBV28 with TRBJ1-1; 8 bases match TRBD1. Sequenced material: whole blood. This TCR came from an adult who was a healthcare worker with PCR-confirmed SARS-CoV-2 infection or an uninfected control (not recorded which). The CDR3 loop reads CASSQGGETEAFF. The CDR3 DNA sequence: TGTGCCAGTTCACAGGGGGGAGAAACTGAAGCTTTCTTT.